These 12 T cell receptor beta chains came from one sample sequenced in a study of Ad26.COV2.S vaccination and SARS-CoV-2 variants. The treatment here: roughly 18 received Ad26.COV2.S at low or high dose, single or two shots; a few received placebo; per-sample allocation not given. The study sampled participants on day 63 after the first vaccine or placebo injection. Libraries were prepared by immunoSEQ multiplex PCR; TCRdb keeps only in-frame clonotypes and omits some of them. The sample has 300,000 to 350,000 clones, about 88% seen once. The sample in question was peripheral blood, obtained in a trial of Ad26.COV2.S vaccine versus placebo. Receptor source: a person aged 18-60 years who received the Ad26.COV2.S COVID-19 vaccine or a placebo.

On this clone: The sample carries other DNA sequences with the same CDR3. DNA for the CDR3: TGCGCCAGCAGCTTGGATCGGGATCAGCCCCAGCATTTT. This codes for CASSLDRDQPQHF. This chain joins TRBV5-1 and TRBJ1-5; D not certain. Germline CDR1 SGHRS, CDR2 YFSETQ. The CDR3 spans 13 residues. Trimming took off 0 bases at V and 5 bases at J, with 6 bases between the two ends. Variable domain in full (rest from reference TRBV5-1 and TRBJ1-5): KAGVTQTPRYLIKTRGQQVTLSCSPISGHRSVSWYQQTPGQGLQFLFEYFSETQRNKGNFPGRFSGRQFSNSRSEMNVSTLELGDSALYLCASSLDRDQPQHFGDGTRLSIL.

The rearrangement joins TRBV12-3 or TRBV12-4 to TRBJ1-6, with a weak D call TRBD1 (5 bases). The germline V and J ends were trimmed by 6 bases and 9 bases, with 12 bases remaining between them. CDR3 size: 13 residues. The CDR3 coding sequence is TGTGCCAGCAGGCAGGGTTCGGGTTCACCCCTCCACTTT. Its protein is CASRQGSGSPLHF.

This clone has only one observation. The chain links TRBV5-1 to TRBJ1-2, with 9 bases matching TRBD1. The CDR3 spans 14 residues. CDR1 and CDR2 (germline): SGHRS, YFSETQ. V lost 4 bases, J lost 4 bases, and 5 bases stayed unmatched. CDR3 in amino acids: CASSTTGGGYGYTF. DNA of the CDR3: TGCGCCAGCAGCACCACAGGGGGCGGCTATGGCTACACCTTC.

V and J are TRBV7-8 and TRBJ1-3; the D is unclear. CDR3 length equals 16 residues. Trimming stripped 5 bases from V and 1 base from J, with 15 bases between. Germline V gene data show CDR1 as SGHVS and CDR2 as FQNEAQ. CDR3 sequence reads: CASSPRTLQSGNTIYF. The DNA for the CDR3 is TGTGCCAGCAGCCCCAGGACGCTACAATCTGGAAACACCATATATTTT.

The rearrangement links TRBV3-1 (or the pseudogene TRBV3-2) to TRBJ2-1, with D tentatively TRBD2 (6 bases). Germline V gene data show CDR1 as LGHDT and CDR2 as YNNKEL (reference sequence). V lost 0 bases, J lost 4 bases, and 10 bases lay in between. The CDR3 runs to 15 residues. CDR3 sequence reads: CASSQESSAYNEQFF. In DNA, the CDR3 is TGTGCCAGCAGCCAAGAGTCTAGCGCTTACAATGAGCAGTTCTTC.

The V call is TRBV7-2, the J call TRBJ2-1; D may correspond to TRBD1 or TRBD2 (5 bases each). V was clipped by 5 bases and J by 6 bases, with 20 bases between them. This CDR3 comprises 16 residues. CDR1 SGHTA and CDR2 FQGNSA come from the germline V gene. The CDR3 reads CASSPGLGAGSNEQFF. CDR3 nucleotide sequence: TGTGCCAGCAGCCCGGGGCTCGGGGCGGGCTCCAATGAGCAGTTCTTC.

V gene TRBV7-2 combines with J gene TRBJ2-2, with TRBD1 matching 12 bases. The CDR3 has 16 residues. Germline V gene lookup returns CDR1 SGHTA and CDR2 FQGNSA. Trimming at V came to 5 bases and at J to 2 bases, leaving 3 bases not matched to a gene. CDR3 nucleotides: TGTGCCAGCAGCAAGGGACAGGGGGCCAACACCGGGGAGCTGTTTTTT. This encodes CASSKGQGANTGELFF.

This chain joins TRBV5-6 and TRBJ1-6, with TRBD1 matching over 7 bases. Trimming took 4 bases from V and 7 from J; bases not matched to a gene: 5. Germline CDR1 SGHDT, CDR2 YYEEEE. CDR3 length: 14 amino acids. CDR3 in DNA: TGTGCCAGCAGCACCGGGACAGTAAATTCACCCCTCCACTTT. Its translation is CASSTGTVNSPLHF.

This chain uses TRBV27 with TRBJ2-3, with D tentatively TRBD1 (6 bases). CDR1 is MNHEY, CDR2 SMNVEV, per germline (reference sequence). V was trimmed by 2 bases and J by 8 bases, leaving 14 bases between them. The CDR3 consists of 14 residues. CDR3 protein: CASSLTGSAITQYF. For the CDR3, the DNA is TGTGCCAGCAGTTTAACAGGGTCGGCTATTACGCAGTATTTT.

This clone was observed once. This chain joins TRBV18 and TRBJ2-7; 9 bases align to TRBD1. CDR1 and CDR2 (germline): KGHSH, LQKENI. The CDR3 has 14 amino acids. Trimming removed 6 bases from V and 6 bases from J; junction bases left unmatched: 9. The CDR3 bases are TGTGCCAGCTCCTACCGGGACAGGGAATCCGAGCAGTACTTC. This codes for CASSYRDRESEQYF.

This sequence joins TRBV9 and TRBJ2-5; D may be TRBD2 (6 bases). The CDR3 runs 15 residues. The germline V and J ends were trimmed by 0 bases and 0 bases, with 9 bases remaining between them. CDR1 and CDR2 from the germline V gene are SGDLS and YYNGEE. The CDR3 sequence is CASSVDGRYQETQYF. Written as DNA, the CDR3 is TGTGCCAGCAGCGTAGATGGGAGGTACCAAGAGACCCAGTACTTC.

This sequence joins TRBV28 and TRBJ1-2; the D is unclear. Between the trimmed V and J ends, which lost 2 bases and 7 bases, there was a span of 14 bases. The CDR3 has 14 amino acids. From germline, CDR1 is MDHEN and CDR2 SYDVKM. Here the CDR3 reads CASSLKRDLFGYTF. The CDR3 DNA sequence: TGTGCCAGCAGTTTAAAACGGGATTTGTTTGGCTACACCTTC.